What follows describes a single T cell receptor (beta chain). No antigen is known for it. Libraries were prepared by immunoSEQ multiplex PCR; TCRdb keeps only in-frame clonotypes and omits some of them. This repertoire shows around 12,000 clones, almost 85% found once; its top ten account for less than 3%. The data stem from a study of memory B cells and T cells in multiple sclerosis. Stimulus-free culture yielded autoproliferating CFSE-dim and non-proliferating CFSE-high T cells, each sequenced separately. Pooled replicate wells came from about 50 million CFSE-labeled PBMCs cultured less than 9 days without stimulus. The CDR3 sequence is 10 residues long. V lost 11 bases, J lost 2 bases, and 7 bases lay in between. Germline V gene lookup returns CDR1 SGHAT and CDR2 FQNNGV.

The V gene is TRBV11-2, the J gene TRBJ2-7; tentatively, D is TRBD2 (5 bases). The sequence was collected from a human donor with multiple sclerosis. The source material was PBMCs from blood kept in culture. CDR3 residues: CAPGAYEQYF. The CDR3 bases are TGTGCCCCCGGGGCCTACGAGCAGTACTTC. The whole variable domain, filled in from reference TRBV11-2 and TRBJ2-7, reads EAGVAQSPRYKIIEKRQSVAFWCNPISGHATLYWYQQILGQGPKLLIQFQNNGVVDDSQLPKDRFSAERLKGVDSTLKIQPAKLEDSAVYLCAPGAYEQYFGPGTRLTVT.